The sample holds a few counts of the clone carrying this TCR beta chain. Method: immunoSEQ multiplex PCR; TCRdb's copy keeps in-frame clones and lacks some. Here the sample spans 2 million to 3 million clones, more than 90% being singletons. These data come from a study of shared clonotypes between healthy human individuals. The CDR3 is 11 amino acids. The V end was cut by 1 base, the J end by 5 bases, with 2 bases between. CDR1 is LGHNT and CDR2 is FRNRAP in the germline V gene. This TCR was recovered from a man between 18 and 35 years old in good health. Sequences were obtained from naive CD4+ T cells sorted from blood. Subset of the sample: CD45RA+ positively selected. V usage is TRBV12-5 and J usage is TRBJ1-2; no reliable D call. CDR3: CASGLGYGYTF. CDR3 nucleotide sequence: TGTGCTAGTGGTTTGGGGTATGGCTACACCTTC.